This T cell receptor (beta chain) was identified in a study of HIV-infected patients and healthy controls. Study findings and constraints: Compared with untreated HIV+ repertoires, healthy controls showed roughly threefold more distinct CDR3s and higher Shannon diversity.

Whole blood was used without fractionation, so all unsorted peripheral T cells were included. Control samples came from around eleven uninfected healthy donors, a few of them resampled after two to four months. The table lists this clonotype with many counts. Its antigen is not known. This CDR3 spans 15 amino acids. V was clipped by 2 bases and J by 0 bases, with 11 bases between them. CDR1 SGHVS and CDR2 FNYEAQ come from the germline V gene. Reverse transcription used about 500 ng RNA and constant-region primers for alpha and beta. Each of the alpha and beta chains got its own library through chain-specific third strand synthesis with indices. TCRdb passed the 5' RACE reads through MiXCR, listing each CDR3 protein once. Altogether roughly 14,000 distinct CDR3 sequences are present, 7% being singletons, with the ten largest covering roughly 8.5%.

The receptor comes from an adult in good health. The sequencing input was blood. The chain recombines TRBV7-6 with TRBJ2-7; a possible D gene is TRBD2 (5 bases). CDR3 region: CASSLSGSSSYEQYF. The CDR3 DNA reads TGTGCCAGCAGCTTATCGGGGTCAAGCTCCTACGAGCAGTACTTC.